This entry lists 8 T cell receptor beta chains sequenced from one sample in a study of human thymus T cells. Corrective cardiac surgery supplied the resected thymus tissue. Measured with immunoSEQ multiplex PCR; TCRdb has only the in-frame clones, and not every one. Here the sample spans about 78,000 clones, around 96% being singletons. The sequenced sample consisted of thymus tissue. The receptors shown here come from a boy in the first two years of life with a congenital heart defect but otherwise immunologically healthy.

This chain joins TRBV19 and TRBJ2-7, with 16 bases aligning to TRBD2. From germline, CDR1 is LNHDA and CDR2 SQIVND (reference sequence). The CDR3 loop spans 17 amino acids. J gave up 0 bases and V 4 bases, and 3 bases lay outside the gene matches. The CDR3 is CASSTGLAGGSSYEQYF. The CDR3 DNA reads as TGTGCCAGTAGTACGGGACTAGCGGGAGGGTCCTCCTACGAGCAGTACTTC.

V is TRBV4-3 and J is TRBJ1-1, with 8 bases identical to TRBD1. The CDR3 length is 17 residues. From germline, CDR1 is LGHNA and CDR2 YSLEER. V was clipped by 4 bases and J by 6 bases; unmatched bases: 16. The CDR3 DNA reads TGCGCCAGCAGCCCTACCCAGGACAGGGACAAAAGGGCTGAAGCTTTCTTT. This gives the protein CASSPTQDRDKRAEAFF.

The rearrangement uses TRBV6-1 and TRBJ2-5, with D hard to call. The CDR3 is made up of 13 amino acids. Germline V gene data show CDR1 as MNHNS and CDR2 as SASEGT. Trimming took off 3 bases at V and 3 bases at J, with 8 bases between the two ends. The CDR3 nucleotides read TGTGCCAGCAGTGAGAGGCAGAAAGAGACCCAGTACTTC. It codes for CASSERQKETQYF.

J is TRBJ2-7 and V is TRBV11-3; D ambiguous. Germline loops: CDR1 SGHNT, CDR2 YENEEA. This CDR3 is 13 amino acids long. V was clipped by 1 base and J by 1 base, with 5 bases between them. The CDR3 loop reads CASSLGESYEQYF. In DNA, the CDR3 is TGTGCCAGCAGCTTAGGGGAATCCTACGAGCAGTACTTC. Looking up the rest from reference TRBV11-3 and TRBJ2-7 gives the full variable domain: EAGVVQSPRYKIIEKKQPVAFWCNPISGHNTLYWYLQNLGQGPELLIRYENEEAVDDSQLPKDRFSAERLKGVDSTLKIQPAELGDSAVYLCASSLGESYEQYFGPGTRLTVT.

This sequence joins TRBV10-3 and TRBJ2-3; TRBD1 might be the D (5 bases). Germline V CDR1 and CDR2: ENHRY, SYGVKD. The CDR3 covers 16 residues. V was cut by 4 bases and J by 1 base, with 15 bases left in between. As DNA, the CDR3 is TGTGCCATCAGTGTAGACAGTTCGCTGGGCACAGATACGCAGTATTTT. Translated, it gives CAISVDSSLGTDTQYF.

V usage is TRBV18 and J usage is TRBJ1-3; D unresolved. Germline assignment: CDR1 KGHSH and CDR2 LQKENI. V dropped 0 bases and J dropped 0 bases, with 12 bases sitting between them. The CDR3 length is 17 residues. The CDR3 bases are TGTGCCAGCTCACCACCGAGTGTCGGCTACTCTGGAAACACCATATATTTT. It encodes CASSPPSVGYSGNTIYF. Full variable domain (missing parts from reference TRBV18 and TRBJ1-3): NAGVMQNPRHLVRRRGQEARLRCSPMKGHSHVYWYRQLPEEGLKFMVYLQKENIIDESGMPKERFSAEFPKEGPSILRIQQVVRGDSAAYFCASSPPSVGYSGNTIYFGEGSWLTVV.

This chain links TRBV5-4 with TRBJ2-1, with 9 bases that match TRBD2. Germline CDR1 and CDR2: SGHNT and YYREEE (reference sequence). V shed 3 bases and J 6 bases; nucleotides not matched to a gene: 7. The CDR3 is 15 amino acids. Written as DNA, the CDR3 is TGTGCCAGCAGCTATGGCGGGAGGGCGGGCAATGAGCAGTTCTTC. This gives the protein CASSYGGRAGNEQFF.

This clone was detected only once. The CDR3 region has the DNA TGCGCCAGCAGCTTGGCCAGGCAAGGTAGCTCCTACGAGCAGTACTTC. Translating it yields CASSLARQGSSYEQYF. V gene TRBV5-1 combines with J gene TRBJ2-7; D remains unclear. Germline CDR1 SGHRS, CDR2 YFSETQ. The CDR3 is 16 residues long. V lost 0 bases and J 0 bases, leaving 13 bases between the germline ends.